Listed here are 11 T cell receptor beta chains from one sample, sequenced in a study of memory CD4+ T cells and cytomegalovirus serostatus (dated by TCRdb to the late 2010s). Libraries were constructed by the immunoSEQ multiplex PCR assay. The source is immuneACCESS, and TCRdb retained only in-frame sequences with V and J called. Part of the clones is not carried over; for the studies checked, unresolved V genes explain less than half of this, and the remainder is unexplained. The sample includes about 57,000 clones, with less than 85% observed a single time. Less than 0.95% of the sample lies in the top ten. Single viable CD3+CD4+CD8-CD45RO+ cells were sorted as memory CD4+ T cells on a FACSAria II. Sequencing was carried out using memory CD4+ T cells from blood. These receptors all stem from an adult in good health and CMV-seronegative.

The chain is built from TRBV5-4 and TRBJ1-6, with a tentative D call TRBD1 (6 bases). This CDR3 is 17 amino acids long. CDR1 SGHNT and CDR2 YYREEE come from the germline V gene (reference sequence). The germline V and J ends were trimmed by 4 bases and 0 bases, with 14 bases remaining between them. The CDR3 protein is CASSDTTGRSYNSPLHF. The CDR3 DNA follows: TGTGCCAGCAGCGATACAACAGGGCGCTCCTATAATTCACCCCTCCACTTT. Full variable domain (missing parts from reference TRBV5-4 and TRBJ1-6): ETGVTQSPTHLIKTRGQQVTLRCSSQSGHNTVSWYQQALGQGPQFIFQYYREEENGRGNFPPRFSGLQFPNYSSELNVNALELDDSALYLCASSDTTGRSYNSPLHFGNGTRLTVT.

The chain links TRBV5-6 to TRBJ1-6, with a possible D match to TRBD1 (6 bases). CDR1 and CDR2 from the germline V gene are SGHDT and YYEEEE. The CDR3 is 14 amino acids. Trimming took off 5 bases at V and 10 bases at J, with 16 bases between the two ends. This CDR3 is CASRGDMGDSPLHF. Written as DNA, the CDR3 is TGTGCCAGCAGGGGGGACATGGGAGACTCACCCCTCCACTTT.

J is TRBJ1-4 and V is TRBV4-2; D is undetermined. Germline V lookup: CDR1 LGHNA, CDR2 YNFKEQ. This CDR3 is built from 15 residues. The germline V and J ends were trimmed by 0 bases and 7 bases, with 12 bases remaining between them. The CDR3 protein is CASSQDEGGGEKLFF. The CDR3 DNA sequence: TGTGCCAGCAGCCAAGATGAGGGAGGAGGTGAAAAACTGTTTTTT.

CDR3 in DNA: TGTGCCAGTTCCCCCCGCGGACAGGGGACCCACGAGCAGTACTTC. This codes for CASSPRGQGTHEQYF. The chain carries TRBV19 and TRBJ2-7; 9 positions match TRBD1. In germline, CDR1 is LNHDA, CDR2 SQIVND (reference sequence). CDR3 size: 15 residues. With 8 bases clipped from V and 5 bases from J, the junction kept 13 bases outside the gene matches.

The rearrangement joins TRBV11-3 to TRBJ2-1; unclear D gene. The CDR3 runs to 12 residues. Trimming removed 8 bases at V and 8 bases at J, with 13 bases between. Germline CDR1 SGHNT, CDR2 YENEEA. CDR3 sequence reads: CASGGMADEQFF. CDR3 DNA: TGTGCCAGCGGTGGGATGGCGGATGAGCAGTTCTTC.

V is TRBV18 and J is TRBJ1-1; D gene ambiguous. The V gene's germline CDR1 is KGHSH and CDR2 LQKENI. The ends were cut back, 6 bases at V and 5 bases at J, with 13 bases in the middle. CDR3 length: 13 residues. The CDR3 sequence: CASSPKTGTEAFF. CDR3 sequence (DNA): TGTGCCAGCTCCCCCAAGACCGGTACTGAAGCTTTCTTT.

This chain joins TRBV25-1 and TRBJ1-4, with D hard to call. CDR3 length: 13 amino acids. Germline V CDR1 and CDR2: MGHDK, SYGVNS. V lost 6 bases to trimming and J lost 6 bases, with 11 bases between them. The CDR3 DNA follows: TGTGCCAGCAGATCGGCCGGGGATGAAAAACTGTTTTTT. Translation: CASRSAGDEKLFF.

This chain links TRBV28 with TRBJ2-3; a weak D match, TRBD2 (6 bases). The CDR3 consists of 12 residues. The V and J ends lost 4 bases and 9 bases respectively, with 11 bases between them. CDR1 MDHEN and CDR2 SYDVKM come from the germline V gene. The CDR3 region is CASSSRRATQYF. CDR3 DNA sequence: TGTGCCAGCAGTTCCAGGAGGGCAACGCAGTATTTT.

V is TRBV10-1 and J is TRBJ2-3, with a weak D call TRBD2 (5 bases). The ends were cut back, 5 bases at V and 4 bases at J, with 10 bases in the middle. Germline lookup yields CDR1 WNHNN and CDR2 SYGVQD (reference sequence). The CDR3 runs 13 residues. The CDR3 protein is CASSLAGSDTQYF. In DNA, the CDR3 is TGCGCCAGCAGTCTAGCCGGGTCAGATACGCAGTATTTT.

This clone was seen a handful of times. The chain combines TRBV6-5 with TRBJ1-5; D is possibly TRBD1 (6 bases). V shed 6 bases and J shed 0 bases, with 9 bases lying between them. The germline gives CDR1 MNHEY, CDR2 SVGAGI. This CDR3 is built from 14 residues. The CDR3 reads CASRKDSSNQPQHF. The CDR3 DNA reads as TGTGCCAGCAGAAAGGACAGTAGCAATCAGCCCCAGCATTTT.

CDR3 bases: TGTGCCAGCAGAAGGACAGGGATTTCGGAGACCCAGTACTTC. This codes for CASRRTGISETQYF. The chain couples TRBV5-6 to TRBJ2-5, with 8 bases lining up with TRBD1. Germline V gives CDR1 SGHDT, CDR2 YYEEEE. CDR3 length equals 14 residues. The ends lost 5 bases at V and 5 bases at J; junction bases unmatched: 8.